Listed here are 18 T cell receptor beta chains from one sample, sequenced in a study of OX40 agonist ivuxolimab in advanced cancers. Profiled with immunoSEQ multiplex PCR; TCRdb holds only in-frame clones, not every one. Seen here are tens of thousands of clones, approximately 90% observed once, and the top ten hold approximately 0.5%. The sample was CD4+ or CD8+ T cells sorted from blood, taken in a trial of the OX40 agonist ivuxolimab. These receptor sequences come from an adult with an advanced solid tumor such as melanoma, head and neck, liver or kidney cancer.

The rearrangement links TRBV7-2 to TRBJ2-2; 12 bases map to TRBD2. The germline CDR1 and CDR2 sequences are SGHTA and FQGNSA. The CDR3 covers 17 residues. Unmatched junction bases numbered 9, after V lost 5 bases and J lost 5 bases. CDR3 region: CASSRPGLAGWTGELFF. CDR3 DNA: TGTGCCAGCAGCCGACCTGGACTAGCGGGATGGACCGGGGAGCTGTTTTTT.

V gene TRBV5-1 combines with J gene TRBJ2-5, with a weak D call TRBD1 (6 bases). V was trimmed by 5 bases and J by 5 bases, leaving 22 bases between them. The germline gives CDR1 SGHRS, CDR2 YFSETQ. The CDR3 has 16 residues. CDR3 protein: CASSFNVGAGVETQYF. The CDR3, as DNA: TGCGCCAGCAGTTTCAACGTCGGAGCAGGGGTGGAGACCCAGTACTTC.

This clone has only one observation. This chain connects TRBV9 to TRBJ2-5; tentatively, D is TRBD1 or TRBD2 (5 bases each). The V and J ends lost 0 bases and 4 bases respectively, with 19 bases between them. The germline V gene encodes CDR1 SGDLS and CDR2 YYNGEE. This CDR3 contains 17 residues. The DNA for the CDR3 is TGTGCCAGCAGCGTAGTCGGCGATCGCCTTGGGGGAGAGACCCAGTACTTC. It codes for CASSVVGDRLGGETQYF.

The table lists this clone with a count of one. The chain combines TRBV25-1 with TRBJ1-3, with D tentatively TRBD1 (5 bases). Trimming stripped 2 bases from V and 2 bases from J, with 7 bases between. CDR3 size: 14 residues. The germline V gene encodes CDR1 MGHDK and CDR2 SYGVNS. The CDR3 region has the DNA TGTGCCAGCAGTGAACCAGGGACTGGAAACACCATATATTTT. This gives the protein CASSEPGTGNTIYF.

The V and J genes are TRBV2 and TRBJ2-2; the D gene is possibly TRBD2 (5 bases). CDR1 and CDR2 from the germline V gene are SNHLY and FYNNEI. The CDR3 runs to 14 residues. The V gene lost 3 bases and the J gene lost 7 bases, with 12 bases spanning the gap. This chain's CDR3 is CASSDAARGGELFF. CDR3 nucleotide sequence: TGTGCCAGCAGTGACGCGGCACGGGGCGGGGAGCTGTTTTTT.

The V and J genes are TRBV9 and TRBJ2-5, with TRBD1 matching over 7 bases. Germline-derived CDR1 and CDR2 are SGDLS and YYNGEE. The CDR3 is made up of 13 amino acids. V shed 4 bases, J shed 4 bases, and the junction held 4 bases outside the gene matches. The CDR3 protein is CASSTHRGETQYF. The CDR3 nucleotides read TGTGCCAGCAGCACCCACAGGGGAGAGACCCAGTACTTC.

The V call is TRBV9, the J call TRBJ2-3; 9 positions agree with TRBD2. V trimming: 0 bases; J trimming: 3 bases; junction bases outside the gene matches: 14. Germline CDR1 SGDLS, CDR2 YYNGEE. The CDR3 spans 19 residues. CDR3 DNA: TGTGCCAGCAGCGTAGAGGATTCAGGCGCGGGAGGGCGGACAGATACGCAGTATTTT. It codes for CASSVEDSGAGGRTDTQYF.

CDR3 sequence (DNA): TGTGCTATTGAGCGACACCCGCCCCAGCATTTT. The encoded protein is CAIERHPPQHF. The chain recombines TRBV9 with TRBJ1-5; D gene unclear. The CDR3 is made up of 11 amino acids. Germline-derived CDR1 and CDR2 are SGDLS and YYNGEE.

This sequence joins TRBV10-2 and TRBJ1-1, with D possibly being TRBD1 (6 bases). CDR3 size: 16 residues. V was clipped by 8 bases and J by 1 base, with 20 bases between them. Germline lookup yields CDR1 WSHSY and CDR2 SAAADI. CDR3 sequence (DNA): TGCGCCAGCTCTAGGCGGGGGGGCGCCCAGAACACTGAAGCTTTCTTT. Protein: CASSRRGGAQNTEAFF.

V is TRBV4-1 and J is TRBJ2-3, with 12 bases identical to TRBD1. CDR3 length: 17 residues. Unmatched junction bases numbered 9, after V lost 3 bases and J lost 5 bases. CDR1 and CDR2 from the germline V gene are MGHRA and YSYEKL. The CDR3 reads CASSQGMGQGAGDTQYF. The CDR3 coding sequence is TGCGCCAGCAGCCAGGGGATGGGACAGGGGGCGGGAGATACGCAGTATTTT.

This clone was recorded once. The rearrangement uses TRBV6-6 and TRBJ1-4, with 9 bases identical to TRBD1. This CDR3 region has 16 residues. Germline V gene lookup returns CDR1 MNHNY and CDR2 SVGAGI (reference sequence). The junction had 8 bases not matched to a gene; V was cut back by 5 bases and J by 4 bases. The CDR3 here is CASSRDRVGGNEKLFF. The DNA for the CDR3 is TGTGCCAGCAGTCGGGACAGGGTCGGGGGTAATGAAAAACTGTTTTTT.

The CDR3: CASSSPGSGSYEQYF. In DNA, the CDR3 is TGTGCCAGCAGTTCCCCGGGGAGCGGGAGTTACGAGCAGTACTTC. The genes are TRBV27 and TRBJ2-7; 8 positions match TRBD2. V lost 4 bases to trimming and J lost 4 bases; unmatched junction nucleotides: 9. The CDR3 runs to 15 residues. Germline CDR1 and CDR2: MNHEY and SMNVEV (reference sequence).

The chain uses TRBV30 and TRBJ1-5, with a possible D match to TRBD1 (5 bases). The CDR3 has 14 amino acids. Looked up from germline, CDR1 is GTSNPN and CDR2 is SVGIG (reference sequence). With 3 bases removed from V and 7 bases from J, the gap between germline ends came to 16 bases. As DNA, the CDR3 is TGTGCCTGGAGGAAGCCCCAGGGCGGGCAGCCCCAGCATTTT. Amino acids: CAWRKPQGGQPQHF.

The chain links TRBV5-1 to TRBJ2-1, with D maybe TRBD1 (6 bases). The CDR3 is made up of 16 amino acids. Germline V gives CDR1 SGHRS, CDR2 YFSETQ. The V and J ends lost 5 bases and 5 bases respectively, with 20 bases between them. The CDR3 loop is CASRVLRGDRHNEQFF. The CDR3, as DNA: TGCGCCAGCAGGGTACTCAGGGGCGACAGACACAATGAGCAGTTCTTC.

This CDR3 is CASSLGSGREKLFF. DNA for the CDR3: TGTGCCAGCAGCTTAGGCTCAGGGAGAGAAAAACTGTTTTTT. The chain recombines TRBV7-2 with TRBJ1-4; D is perhaps TRBD1 (5 bases). Germline CDR1 and CDR2: SGHTA and FQGNSA. Trimming removed 1 base from V and 8 bases from J, with 11 bases in between. The CDR3 contains 14 residues.

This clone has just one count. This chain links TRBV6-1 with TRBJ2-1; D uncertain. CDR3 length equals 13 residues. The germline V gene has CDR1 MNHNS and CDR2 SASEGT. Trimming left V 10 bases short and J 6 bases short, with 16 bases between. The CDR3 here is CATAPALFNEQFF. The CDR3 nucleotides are TGTGCCACCGCGCCGGCCTTATTCAATGAGCAGTTCTTC.

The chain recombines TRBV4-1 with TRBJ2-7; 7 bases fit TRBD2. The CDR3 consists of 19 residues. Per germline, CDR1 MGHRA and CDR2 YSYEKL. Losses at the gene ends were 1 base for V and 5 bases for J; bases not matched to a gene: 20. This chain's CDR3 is CASSQAETSQAGDRNEQYF. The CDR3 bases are TGCGCCAGCAGCCAAGCGGAGACCTCCCAGGCGGGAGATAGGAACGAGCAGTACTTC.

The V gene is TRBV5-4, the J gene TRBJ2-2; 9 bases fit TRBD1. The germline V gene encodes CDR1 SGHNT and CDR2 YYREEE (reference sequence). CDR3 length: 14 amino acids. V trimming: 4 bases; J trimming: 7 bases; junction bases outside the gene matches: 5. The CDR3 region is CASSVQGADGELFF. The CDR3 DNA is TGTGCCAGCAGCGTACAGGGGGCGGACGGGGAGCTGTTTTTT.